This TCR beta chain appears in the sequencing data of a study of cytomegalovirus exposure and HLA in healthy donors. General study results and limits: Across donors, most TCRs were seen rarely, yet some public ones were widespread. The authors confirmed in vitro that three CMV-associated chains were specific for CMV antigens. Subsequent analysis of the 120 or so validation repertoires found a tendency for first-cohort TCR clusters to co-occur.

TCRdb's table, derived via immunoSEQ multiplex PCR, lists solely in-frame clones and lacks some. The table shows 110,000 or so clones, with about 90% occurring only once. A remark on this clone: Its antigen remains unidentified.

CDR3 length: 14 amino acids. With V trimmed by 6 bases and J by 4 bases, 6 bases remained unmatched. Germline CDR1 reads KGHSH; CDR2 reads LQKENI. This clonotype was sampled from a woman aged 18-29 years in good health and CMV-seronegative. The V call is TRBV18, the J call TRBJ2-1; 7 bases are a match to TRBD2. What was sequenced was PBMCs. CDR3 sequence: CASSSQRDYNEQFF. In DNA, the CDR3 is TGTGCCAGCTCTAGCCAGCGGGATTACAATGAGCAGTTCTTC.